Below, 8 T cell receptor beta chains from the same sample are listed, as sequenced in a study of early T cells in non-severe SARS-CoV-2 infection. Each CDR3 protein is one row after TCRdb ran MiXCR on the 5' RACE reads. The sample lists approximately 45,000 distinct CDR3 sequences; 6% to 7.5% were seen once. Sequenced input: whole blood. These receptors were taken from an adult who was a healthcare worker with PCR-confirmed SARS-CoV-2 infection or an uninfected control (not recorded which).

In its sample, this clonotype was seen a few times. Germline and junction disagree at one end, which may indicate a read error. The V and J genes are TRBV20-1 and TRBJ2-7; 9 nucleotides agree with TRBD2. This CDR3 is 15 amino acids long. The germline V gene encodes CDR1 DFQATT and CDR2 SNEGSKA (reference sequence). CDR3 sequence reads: CSARDSGGSTYEQYF. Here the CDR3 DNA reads TGCAGTGCTAGGGACAGCGGGGGGTCGACCTACGAACAGTACTTC.

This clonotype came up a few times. CDR3 region: CASTPGQGLYEQYF. DNA for the CDR3: TGTGCCAGCACTCCGGGACAGGGTCTCTACGAGCAGTACTTC. The chain employs TRBV3-1 and TRBJ2-7, with TRBD1 matching 9 bases. CDR1 LGHDT and CDR2 YNNKEL come from the germline V gene (reference sequence). The trim removed 7 bases at V and 3 bases at J, leaving 7 bases unmatched. The CDR3 loop spans 14 amino acids.

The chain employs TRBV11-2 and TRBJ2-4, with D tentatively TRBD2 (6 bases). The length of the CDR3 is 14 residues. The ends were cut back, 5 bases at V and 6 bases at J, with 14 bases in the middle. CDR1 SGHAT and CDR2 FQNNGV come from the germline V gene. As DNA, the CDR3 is TGTGCCAGCAGCCTCGCCCTTAGCGGAAACATTCAGTACTTC. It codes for CASSLALSGNIQYF.

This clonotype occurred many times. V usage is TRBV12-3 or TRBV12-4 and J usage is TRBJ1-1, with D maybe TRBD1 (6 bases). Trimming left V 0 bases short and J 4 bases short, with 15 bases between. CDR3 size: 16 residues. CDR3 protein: CASSLAGTRYFTEAFF. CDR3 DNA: TGTGCCAGCAGTTTAGCCGGGACACGCTACTTCACTGAAGCTTTCTTT.

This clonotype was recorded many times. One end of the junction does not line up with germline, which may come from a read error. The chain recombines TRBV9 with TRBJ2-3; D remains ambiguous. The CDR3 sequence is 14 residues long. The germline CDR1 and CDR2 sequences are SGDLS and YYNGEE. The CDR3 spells CASSADNYGVPGIF. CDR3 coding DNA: TGTGCCAGCAGCGCAGATAATTATGGAGTCCCGGGCATTTTT. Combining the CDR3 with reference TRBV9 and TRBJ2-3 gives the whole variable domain DSGVTQTPKHLITATGQRVTLRCSPRSGDLSVYWYQQSLDQGLQFLIQYYNGEERAKGNILERFSAQQFPDLHSELNLSSLELGDSALYFCASSADNYGVPGIFGPGTRLTVL.

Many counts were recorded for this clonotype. This CDR3 is CSARFRHEQFF. DNA of the CDR3: TGCAGTGCTAGATTTCGACATGAGCAGTTCTTC. The V gene is TRBV20-1, the J gene TRBJ2-1; D is undetermined. Germline CDR1 DFQATT, CDR2 SNEGSKA (reference sequence). The V end was cut by 2 bases, the J end by 8 bases, with 7 bases between. The CDR3 has 11 residues.

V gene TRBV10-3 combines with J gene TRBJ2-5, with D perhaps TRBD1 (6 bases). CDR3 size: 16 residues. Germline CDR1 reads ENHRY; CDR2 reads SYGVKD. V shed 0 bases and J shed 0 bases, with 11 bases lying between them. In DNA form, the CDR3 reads TGTGCCATCAGTGAGTCGGGAGACAGGTACCAAGAGACCCAGTACTTC. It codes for CAISESGDRYQETQYF.

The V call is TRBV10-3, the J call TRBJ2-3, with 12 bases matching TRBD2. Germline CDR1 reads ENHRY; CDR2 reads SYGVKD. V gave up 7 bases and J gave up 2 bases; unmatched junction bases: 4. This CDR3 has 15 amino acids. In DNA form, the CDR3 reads TGTGCCATCAAGGCTAGCGGGGGGGACACAGATACGCAGTATTTT. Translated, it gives CAIKASGGDTDTQYF.